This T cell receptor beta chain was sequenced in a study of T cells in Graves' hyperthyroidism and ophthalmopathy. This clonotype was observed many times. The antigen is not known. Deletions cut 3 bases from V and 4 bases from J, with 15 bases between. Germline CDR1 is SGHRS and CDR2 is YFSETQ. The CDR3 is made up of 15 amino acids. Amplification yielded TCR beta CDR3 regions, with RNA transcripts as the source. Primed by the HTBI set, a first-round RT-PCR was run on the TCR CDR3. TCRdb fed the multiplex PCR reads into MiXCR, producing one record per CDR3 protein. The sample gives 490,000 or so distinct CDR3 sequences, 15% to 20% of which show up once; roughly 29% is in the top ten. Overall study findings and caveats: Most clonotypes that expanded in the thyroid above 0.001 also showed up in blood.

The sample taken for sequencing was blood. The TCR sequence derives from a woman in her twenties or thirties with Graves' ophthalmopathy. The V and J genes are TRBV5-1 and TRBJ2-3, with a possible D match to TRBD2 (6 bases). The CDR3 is CASSWKEGGPDTQYF. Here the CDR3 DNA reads TGCGCCAGCAGCTGGAAGGAGGGCGGGCCAGATACGCAGTATTTT.